This is a list of T cell receptor beta chains from one sample in a study of control samples from healthy donors and cancer patients. Measured with immunoSEQ multiplex PCR; TCRdb has only the in-frame clones, and not every one. The data contain about 270,000 clones, approximately 80% of them seen just once; the ten biggest clones take up roughly 14%. Sequencing input: PBMCs. These receptors originate from a woman aged 55-69 years with lung cancer. CDR3s include the opening cysteine and the closing phenylalanine or tryptophan. D genes are given only for firm matches. The size field is filled for only some rows; it gives once, few, many or a size class.

D | size | J | V | CDR3 | DNA
. | . | TRBJ2-7 | TRBV19 | CASSINLVGEQYF | TGTGCCAGTAGTATAAACCTAGTAGGGGAGCAGTACTTC
. | . | TRBJ1-2 | TRBV6-1 | CASREGGGLGYTF | TGTGCCAGCAGGGAAGGCGGGGGACTTGGCTACACCTTC
TRBD1 | . | TRBJ1-2 | TRBV28 | CASSFYPQGAGYTF | TGTGCCAGCAGTTTTTACCCCCAGGGGGCCGGCTACACCTTC
TRBD1 | . | TRBJ2-5 | TRBV19 | CASSNRGPWETQYF | TGTGCCAGTTCGAACAGGGGGCCTTGGGAGACCCAGTACTTC
. | . | TRBJ1-5 | TRBV28 | CASTSMPGSNQPQHF | TGTGCCAGCACCTCTATGCCAGGGAGCAATCAGCCCCAGCATTTT
TRBD1 | many | TRBJ1-5 | TRBV3-1/TRBV3-2 | CASSQGQDQPQHF | TGTGCCAGCAGCCAGGGACAGGATCAGCCCCAGCATTTT
. | . | TRBJ1-3 | TRBV7-8 | CASSLDRTGNTIYF | TGTGCCAGCAGCTTAGACAGGACTGGAAACACCATATATTTT
. | . | TRBJ2-1 | TRBV5-4 | CASSRRAGTGGNEQFF | .
. | . | TRBJ2-7 | TRBV3-1/TRBV3-2 | CASSQAGPRGYEQYF | TGTGCCAGCAGCCAAGCAGGGCCGAGGGGCTACGAGCAGTACTTC
. | . | TRBJ2-3 | TRBV19 | CASSALDTQYF | TGTGCCAGTAGTGCTTTAGATACGCAGTATTTT
. | once | TRBJ2-1 | TRBV10-1 | CASSGTPRNEQFF | TGCGCCAGCAGCGGGACACCAAGGAATGAGCAGTTCTTC
TRBD1 | . | TRBJ1-2 | TRBV3-1/TRBV3-2 | CASRGQGSGYTF | TGTGCCAGCAGGGGACAGGGAAGCGGCTACACCTTC
. | . | TRBJ2-1 | TRBV5-1 | CASSLAPETVYEQFF | TGCGCCAGCAGCTTGGCTCCTGAAACGGTCTATGAGCAGTTCTTC
. | . | TRBJ1-5 | TRBV5-4 | CASSFQGEQPQHF | TGTGCCAGCAGCTTTCAGGGTGAGCAGCCCCAGCATTTT
TRBD1 | . | TRBJ2-1 | TRBV9 | CASSPRQGAAYNEQFF | TGTGCCAGCAGCCCCCGACAGGGGGCCGCCTACAATGAGCAGTTCTTC
. | . | TRBJ1-4 | TRBV6-1 | CASSEGVGQSEKLFF | TGTGCCAGCAGTGAAGGGGTCGGTCAGAGTGAAAAACTGTTTTTT
. | . | TRBJ2-1 | TRBV19 | CASMGGGRSSYNEQFF | TGTGCCAGTATGGGGGGAGGTCGAAGCTCCTACAATGAGCAGTTCTTC
TRBD2 | . | TRBJ2-1 | TRBV19 | CASSRGLDAYNEQFF | TGTGCCAGTAGTCGCGGACTAGACGCCTACAATGAGCAGTTCTTC
. | . | TRBJ2-3 | TRBV18 | CASSPGGETDTQYF | TGTGCCAGCTCACCCGGTGGCGAGACAGATACGCAGTATTTT
. | few | TRBJ1-1 | TRBV5-1 | CASSYGDTEAFF | TGCGCCAGCAGCTATGGGGACACTGAAGCTTTCTTT
. | . | TRBJ2-1 | TRBV2 | CASSSTVQFF | TGTGCCAGCAGTTCAACTGTGCAGTTCTTC
. | . | TRBJ2-2 | TRBV5-8 | CASSLYPENTGELFF | TGTGCCAGCAGCTTGTATCCCGAGAACACCGGGGAGCTGTTTTTT
TRBD1 | . | TRBJ1-2 | TRBV3-1/TRBV3-2 | CASSEDRGGGYTF | TGTGCCAGCAGCGAGGACAGGGGAGGAGGCTACACCTTC
. | . | TRBJ2-2 | TRBV19 | CASKIAGDTGELFF | TGTGCCAGTAAAATCGCAGGGGACACCGGGGAGCTGTTTTTT
TRBD1 | . | TRBJ1-1 | TRBV30 | CAWSAGTGDSGAFF | TGTGCCTGGAGCGCCGGGACAGGGGACTCGGGGGCTTTCTTT
. | . | TRBJ1-2 | TRBV13 | CASSLGHGGNGYTF | TGTGCCAGCAGCTTAGGACATGGGGGTAATGGCTACACCTTC
TRBD1 | . | TRBJ1-2 | TRBV7-9 | CASSFGTVTHYGYTF | TGTGCCAGCAGCTTCGGGACAGTCACCCACTATGGCTACACCTTC